This TCR beta chain was sequenced during a study of blood T cell repertoires in COVID-19. Study-wide context: Collection of acute and convalescent COVID-19 samples took place in the United States, Italy and Spain.

CDR3 length: 14 residues. CDR1 is SGHTA and CDR2 is FQGNSA in the germline V gene. Trimming at V came to 4 bases and at J to 5 bases, leaving 6 bases not matched to a gene. Some clones are missing from TCRdb's copy, which holds only in-frame ones; the method was immunoSEQ multiplex PCR. The sample carries 200,000 to 250,000 clones, 80% recorded once. This clone has a single count. The origin of this receptor is a woman between 65 and 79 years old with acute or convalescent COVID-19. The material sequenced was peripheral blood. The chain carries TRBV7-2 and TRBJ2-5; 8 bases align to TRBD1. The CDR3 loop is CASSSGGWDETQYF. CDR3 nucleotides: TGTGCCAGCAGCTCAGGGGGCTGGGATGAGACCCAGTACTTC.